The rows below give T cell receptor beta chains drawn from one sample of a study of early T cells in non-severe SARS-CoV-2 infection. TCRdb itself ran the 5' RACE reads through MiXCR, one entry per CDR3 protein. The table shows tens of thousands of distinct CDR3 sequences, with about 14% occurring only once. Sequencing used whole blood. Every receptor here comes from an adult who was a healthcare worker with PCR-confirmed SARS-CoV-2 infection or an uninfected control (not recorded which). Each CDR3 is given with its conserved first and last residue. The order of the fields is clone size, V gene, D gene, J gene, CDR3 protein, CDR3 DNA. A D gene is named only where the DNA matches it firmly. Rows give clone size only sometimes, using once, few, many, or a class for an expanded clone.

clone size: many
V gene: TRBV2
D gene: -
J gene: TRBJ2-3
CDR3 protein: CASSRLDTQYF
CDR3 DNA: TGTGCCAGCAGTCGTCTAGATACGCAGTATTTT

clone size: many
V gene: TRBV4-1
D gene: -
J gene: TRBJ1-3
CDR3 protein: CASSQVSAGNTIYF
CDR3 DNA: TGCGCCAGCAGCCAGGTATCGGCTGGAAACACCATATATTTT

clone size: few
V gene: TRBV2
D gene: -
J gene: TRBJ2-5
CDR3 protein: CASSPRQQETQYF
CDR3 DNA: TGTGCCAGCAGTCCCCGGCAGCAAGAGACCCAGTACTTC

clone size: many
V gene: TRBV5-1
D gene: -
J gene: TRBJ2-1
CDR3 protein: CASSSRLLTSSYNEQFF
CDR3 DNA: TGCGCCAGCAGTTCACGACTTCTAACTAGCTCCTACAATGAGCAGTTCTTC

clone size: few
V gene: TRBV6-5
D gene: -
J gene: TRBJ1-2
CDR3 protein: CASGQDYGYTF
CDR3 DNA: TGTGCCAGCGGCCAGGACTATGGCTACACCTTC

clone size: -
V gene: TRBV7-9
D gene: -
J gene: TRBJ2-1
CDR3 protein: CASDSGILYNEQFF
CDR3 DNA: TGTGCCAGCGATAGCGGCATTCTTTACAATGAGCAGTTCTTC

clone size: many
V gene: TRBV5-1
D gene: -
J gene: TRBJ2-1
CDR3 protein: CASSQLGRANEQFF
CDR3 DNA: TGCGCCAGCAGCCAGCTGGGCAGGGCCAATGAGCAGTTCTTC

clone size: -
V gene: TRBV7-7
D gene: -
J gene: TRBJ2-1
CDR3 protein: CASSLAASSYNEQFF
CDR3 DNA: TGTGCTAGCAGCTTAGCGGCTAGCTCCTACAATGAGCAGTTCTTC

clone size: many
V gene: TRBV6-1
D gene: -
J gene: TRBJ2-3
CDR3 protein: CASTWGGTDTQYF
CDR3 DNA: TGTGCCAGCACCTGGGGAGGCACAGATACGCAGTATTTT

clone size: many
V gene: TRBV6-1
D gene: TRBD2
J gene: TRBJ2-2
CDR3 protein: CASRSAGAGTGELFF
CDR3 DNA: TGTGCCAGCAGATCAGCGGGAGCGGGCACCGGGGAGCTGTTTTTT

clone size: -
V gene: TRBV29-1
D gene: -
J gene: TRBJ2-3
CDR3 protein: CSVSRPFLTDTQYF
CDR3 DNA: TGCAGCGTCTCCCGACCGTTCCTCACAGATACGCAGTATTTT

clone size: -
V gene: TRBV18
D gene: TRBD1
J gene: TRBJ1-6
CDR3 protein: CASSPTGQGRSPLHF
CDR3 DNA: TGTGCCAGCTCACCCACGGGACAGGGAAGATCACCCCTCCACTTT

clone size: few
V gene: TRBV29-1
D gene: -
J gene: TRBJ2-3
CDR3 protein: CSAGLMDTDTQYF
CDR3 DNA: TGCAGCGCGGGATTGATGGACACAGATACGCAGTATTTT

clone size: few
V gene: TRBV30
D gene: TRBD1
J gene: TRBJ2-7
CDR3 protein: CASEGGQGPSEQYF
CDR3 DNA: TGTGCCTCGGAGGGAGGACAGGGGCCGAGCGAGCAGTACTTC

clone size: -
V gene: TRBV29-1
D gene: -
J gene: TRBJ2-3
CDR3 protein: CSVEGIGMGTDTQYF
CDR3 DNA: TGCAGCGTTGAAGGAATAGGGATGGGCACAGATACGCAGTATTTT

clone size: -
V gene: TRBV11-2
D gene: -
J gene: TRBJ2-2
CDR3 protein: CAWRDFRTWELFF
CDR3 DNA: TGTGCCTGGCGGGACTTTCGAACCTGGGAGCTGTTTTTT